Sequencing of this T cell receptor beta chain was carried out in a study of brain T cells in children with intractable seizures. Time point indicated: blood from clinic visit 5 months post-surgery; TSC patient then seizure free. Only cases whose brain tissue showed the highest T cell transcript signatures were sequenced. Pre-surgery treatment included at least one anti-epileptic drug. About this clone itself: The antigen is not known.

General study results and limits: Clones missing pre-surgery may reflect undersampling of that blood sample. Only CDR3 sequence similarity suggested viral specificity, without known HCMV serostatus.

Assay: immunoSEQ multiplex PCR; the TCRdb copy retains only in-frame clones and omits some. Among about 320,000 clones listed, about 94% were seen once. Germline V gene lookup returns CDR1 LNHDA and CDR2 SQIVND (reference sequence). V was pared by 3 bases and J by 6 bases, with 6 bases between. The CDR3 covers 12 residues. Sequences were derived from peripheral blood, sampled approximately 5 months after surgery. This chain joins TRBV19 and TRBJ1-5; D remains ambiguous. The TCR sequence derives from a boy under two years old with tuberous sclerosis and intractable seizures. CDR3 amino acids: CASSIEGQPQHF. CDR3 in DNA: TGTGCCAGTAGTATCGAGGGTCAGCCCCAGCATTTT.